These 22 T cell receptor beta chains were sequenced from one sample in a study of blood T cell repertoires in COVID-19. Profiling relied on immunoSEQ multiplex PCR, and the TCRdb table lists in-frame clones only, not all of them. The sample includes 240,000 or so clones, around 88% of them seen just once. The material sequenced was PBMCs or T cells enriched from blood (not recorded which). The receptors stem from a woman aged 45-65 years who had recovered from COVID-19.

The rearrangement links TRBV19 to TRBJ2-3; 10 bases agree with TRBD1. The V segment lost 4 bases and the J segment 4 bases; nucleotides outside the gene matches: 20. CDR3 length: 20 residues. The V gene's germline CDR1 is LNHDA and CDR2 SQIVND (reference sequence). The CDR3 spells CASSREPGQGLTRISDTQYF. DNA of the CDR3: TGTGCCAGTAGTAGGGAACCGGGACAGGGGCTTACCCGAATATCAGATACGCAGTATTTT.

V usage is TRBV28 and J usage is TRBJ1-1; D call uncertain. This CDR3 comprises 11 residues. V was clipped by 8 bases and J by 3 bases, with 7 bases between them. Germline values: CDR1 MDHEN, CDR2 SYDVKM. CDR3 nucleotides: TGTGCCAGCGGCCCACACACTGAAGCTTTCTTT. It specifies CASGPHTEAFF.

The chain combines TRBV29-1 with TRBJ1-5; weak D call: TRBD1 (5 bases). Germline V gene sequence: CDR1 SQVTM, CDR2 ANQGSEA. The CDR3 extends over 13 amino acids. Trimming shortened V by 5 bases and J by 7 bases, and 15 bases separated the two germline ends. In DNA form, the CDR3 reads TGCAGCGTTACAACTCAGGGAGGACAGCCCCAGCATTTT. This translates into CSVTTQGGQPQHF.

CDR3 in amino acids: CASSTDRDGYTF. Here the CDR3 DNA reads TGTGCCAGCAGTACGGACAGGGACGGCTACACCTTC. The chain is built from TRBV2 and TRBJ1-2; 8 bases map to TRBD1. The CDR3 sequence is 12 residues long. Germline V gene sequence: CDR1 SNHLY, CDR2 FYNNEI. With 5 bases clipped from V and 8 bases from J, the junction kept 4 bases outside the gene matches. The whole variable domain, remainder taken from reference TRBV2 and TRBJ1-2, is EPEVTQTPSHQVTQMGQEVILRCVPISNHLYFYWYRQILGQKVEFLVSFYNNEISEKSEIFDDQFSVERPDGSNFTLKIRSTKLEDSAMYFCASSTDRDGYTFGSGTRLTVV.

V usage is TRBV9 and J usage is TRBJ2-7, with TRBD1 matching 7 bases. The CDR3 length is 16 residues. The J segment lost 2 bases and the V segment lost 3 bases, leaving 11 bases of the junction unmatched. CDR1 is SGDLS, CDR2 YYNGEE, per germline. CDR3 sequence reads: CASSGTGAGAPYEQYF. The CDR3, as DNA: TGTGCCAGCAGCGGCACAGGGGCAGGGGCACCCTACGAGCAGTACTTC.

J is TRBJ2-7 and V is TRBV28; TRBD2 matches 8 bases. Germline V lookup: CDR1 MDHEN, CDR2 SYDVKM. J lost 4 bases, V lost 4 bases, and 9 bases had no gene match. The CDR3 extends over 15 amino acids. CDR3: CASSSGGHQRYEQYF. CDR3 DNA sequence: TGTGCCAGCAGTTCGGGGGGGCACCAGAGGTACGAGCAGTACTTC.

The CDR3 is CASMADNEQFF. The CDR3 coding sequence is TGTGCCAGCATGGCGGACAATGAGCAGTTCTTC. The chain employs TRBV6-6 and TRBJ2-1; D remains unclear. CDR1 is MNHNY, CDR2 SVGAGI, per germline (reference sequence). V was shortened by 7 bases and J by 5 bases, with 6 bases between the two germline ends. The length of the CDR3 is 11 residues.

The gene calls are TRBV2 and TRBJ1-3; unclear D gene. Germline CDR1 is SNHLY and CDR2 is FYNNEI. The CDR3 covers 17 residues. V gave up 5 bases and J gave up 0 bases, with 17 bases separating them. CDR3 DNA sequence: TGTGCCAGCAGTCAAGACTGGGCAGGATCCTCTGGAAACACCATATATTTT. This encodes CASSQDWAGSSGNTIYF.

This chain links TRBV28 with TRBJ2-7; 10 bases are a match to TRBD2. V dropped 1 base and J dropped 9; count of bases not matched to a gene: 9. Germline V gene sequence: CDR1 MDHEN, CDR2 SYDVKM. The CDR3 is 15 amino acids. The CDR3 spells CASSLFASGSRGQYF. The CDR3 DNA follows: TGTGCCAGCAGTTTATTCGCTAGCGGGAGTCGAGGGCAGTACTTC.

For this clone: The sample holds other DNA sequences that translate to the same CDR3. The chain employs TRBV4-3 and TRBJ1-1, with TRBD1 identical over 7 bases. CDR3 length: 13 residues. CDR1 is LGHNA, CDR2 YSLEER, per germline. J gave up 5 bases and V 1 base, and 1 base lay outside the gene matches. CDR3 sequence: CASSQARGTEAFF. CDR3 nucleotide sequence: TGCGCCAGCAGCCAAGCCAGGGGGACTGAAGCTTTCTTT.

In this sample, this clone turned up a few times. The CDR3, as DNA: TGCGCCAGCAGCTTAGTCCAGGGAAACACCGGGGAGCTGTTTTTT. Encoded protein: CASSLVQGNTGELFF. V usage is TRBV5-1 and J usage is TRBJ2-2, with D perhaps TRBD1 (5 bases). The V end lost 2 bases, the J end lost 2 bases, and 10 bases lay between the germline ends. Per germline, CDR1 SGHRS and CDR2 YFSETQ. This CDR3 contains 15 residues.

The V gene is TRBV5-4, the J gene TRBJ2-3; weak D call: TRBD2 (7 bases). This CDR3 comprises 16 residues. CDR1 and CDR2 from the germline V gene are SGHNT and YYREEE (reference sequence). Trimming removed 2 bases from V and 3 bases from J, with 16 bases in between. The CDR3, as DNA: TGTGCCAGCAGCTTAGGGGGGAGGGCCGGGACAGATACGCAGTATTTT. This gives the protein CASSLGGRAGTDTQYF.

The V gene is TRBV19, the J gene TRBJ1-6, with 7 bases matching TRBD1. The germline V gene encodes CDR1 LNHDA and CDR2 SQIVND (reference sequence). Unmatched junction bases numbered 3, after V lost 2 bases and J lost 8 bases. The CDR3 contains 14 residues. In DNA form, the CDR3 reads TGTGCCAGTAGTATACTCACAGGGGATTCACCCCTCCACTTT. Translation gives CASSILTGDSPLHF.

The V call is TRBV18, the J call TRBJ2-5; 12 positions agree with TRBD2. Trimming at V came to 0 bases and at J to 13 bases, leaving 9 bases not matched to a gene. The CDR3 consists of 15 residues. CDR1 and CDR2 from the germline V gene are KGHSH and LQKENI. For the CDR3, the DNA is TGTGCCAGCTCACCACCGAGGACTAGCGGGGCCCCCCTGTACTTC. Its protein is CASSPPRTSGAPLYF.

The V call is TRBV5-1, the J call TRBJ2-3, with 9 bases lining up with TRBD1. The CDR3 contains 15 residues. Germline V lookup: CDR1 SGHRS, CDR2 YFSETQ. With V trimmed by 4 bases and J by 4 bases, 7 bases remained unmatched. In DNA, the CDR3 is TGCGCCAGCAGCAGAAGGACAGGGGAGGCAGATACGCAGTATTTT. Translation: CASSRRTGEADTQYF.

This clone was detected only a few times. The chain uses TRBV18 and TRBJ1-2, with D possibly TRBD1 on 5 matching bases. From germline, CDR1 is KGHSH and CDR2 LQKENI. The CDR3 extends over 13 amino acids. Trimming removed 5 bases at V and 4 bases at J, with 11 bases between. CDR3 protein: CASSDRRGYGYTF. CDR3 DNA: TGTGCCAGCTCAGACCGGAGGGGCTATGGCTACACCTTC.

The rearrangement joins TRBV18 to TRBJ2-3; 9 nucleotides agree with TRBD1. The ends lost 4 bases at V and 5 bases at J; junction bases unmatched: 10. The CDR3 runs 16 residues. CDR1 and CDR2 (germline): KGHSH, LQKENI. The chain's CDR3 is CASSRQGTGLGDTQYF. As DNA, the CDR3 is TGTGCCAGCTCACGGCAAGGGACAGGGCTTGGAGATACGCAGTATTTT.

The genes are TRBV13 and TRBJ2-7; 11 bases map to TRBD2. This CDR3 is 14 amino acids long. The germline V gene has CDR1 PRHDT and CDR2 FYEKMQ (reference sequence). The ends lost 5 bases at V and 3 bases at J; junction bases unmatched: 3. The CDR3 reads CASSPTSGGYEQYF. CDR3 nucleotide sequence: TGTGCCAGCAGCCCTACTAGCGGGGGCTACGAGCAGTACTTC.

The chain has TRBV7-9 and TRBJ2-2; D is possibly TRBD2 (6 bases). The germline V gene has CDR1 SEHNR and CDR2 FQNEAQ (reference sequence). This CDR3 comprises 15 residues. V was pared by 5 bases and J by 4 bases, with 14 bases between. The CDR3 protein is CASSPNGLTTGELFF. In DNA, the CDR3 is TGTGCCAGCAGCCCCAACGGACTAACCACCGGGGAGCTGTTTTTT.

The CDR3 DNA sequence: TGTGCCAGCAGTTACAGACAGGGCCTCGGGGAGCTGTTTTTT. Residues: CASSYRQGLGELFF. The V gene is TRBV6-5, the J gene TRBJ2-2, with 7 bases aligning to TRBD1. CDR3 length: 14 residues. Germline CDR1 MNHEY, CDR2 SVGAGI. V shed 2 bases and J 7 bases; nucleotides not matched to a gene: 4.

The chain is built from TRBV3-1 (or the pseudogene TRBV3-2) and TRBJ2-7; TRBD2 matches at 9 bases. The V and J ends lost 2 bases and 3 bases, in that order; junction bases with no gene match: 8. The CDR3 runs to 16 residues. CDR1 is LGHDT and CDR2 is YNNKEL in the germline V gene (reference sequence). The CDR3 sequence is CASSQRGASGIYEQYF. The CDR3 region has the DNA TGTGCCAGCAGCCAACGAGGGGCTAGCGGGATCTACGAGCAGTACTTC.

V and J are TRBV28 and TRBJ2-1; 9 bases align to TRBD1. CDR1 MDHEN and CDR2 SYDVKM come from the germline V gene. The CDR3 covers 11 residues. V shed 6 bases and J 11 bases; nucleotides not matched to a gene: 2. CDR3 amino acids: CASRGQGKQFF. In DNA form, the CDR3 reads TGTGCCAGCAGGGGACAGGGAAAGCAGTTCTTC. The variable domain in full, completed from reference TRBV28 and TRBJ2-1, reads DVKVTQSSRYLVKRTGEKVFLECVQDMDHENMFWYRQDPGLGLRLIYFSYDVKMKEKGDIPEGYSVSREKKERFSLILESASTNQTSMYLCASRGQGKQFFGPGTRLTVL.